This T cell receptor (beta chain) was identified during a study of blood T cells in healthy people across ages (dated by TCRdb to 2014 to 2015). A note on the overall study: In model experiments, template switching captured roughly one uniquely barcoded TCR beta cDNA molecule for every two T cells. Using deep sequencing normalized with unique cDNA molecular identifiers, the study measured how TCR beta repertoire diversity changes with age. Four age groups were formed from the donors: young (average roughly 15 years), middle-aged (more than 35), aged (over 55) and long-lived (roughly 81). To avoid experimental bias, donors of different ages were randomly spread across the sequencing lanes. The study analyzed two additional independent replicas of 1 million unique cDNA reads from the same blood draw for two donors, one aged 18 to 30 and one aged 80 or older. The research as a whole found: Estimates of total diversity from one million sequenced T cells were regarded as lower bounds and underestimates. Donor CMV infection status was unknown, potentially confounding age-related changes in expanded clonotypes. The percentage of naive T cells measured by flow cytometry correlated strongly with observed TCR beta diversity. Since profiling was done on bulk unsorted PBMCs, naive and antigen-experienced compartments could not be conclusively compared. As age increased, observed TCR beta diversity per million T cells dropped in a roughly linear way, and a significant reduction was already evident by age about 36. Compared with the aged group, more naive CD4+ T cells, fewer expanded clones and increased TCR diversity were shown by the long-lived group, suggesting age selection.

The cysteine opens and the phenylalanine closes a CDR3 of 15 amino acids. The entry retains the CDR3 DNA only, 45 bases that are in frame from base 1. The 35 to 40 donors, aged about 6 to 95 years, were systemically healthy Caucasian individuals from Russia. Ten milliliters of peripheral blood were drawn from each donor into EDTA-treated Vacutainer tubes. Ficoll-Paque density-gradient centrifugation was used to isolate PBMCs, with at least 7 million per sample. Trizol reagent was used to extract total RNA from PBMCs, with at least 5.5 micrograms per sample. The percentages of naive CD45RAhigh/CD27high T cells were determined by flow cytometry on a PBMC aliquot from every donor. Comment on this clonotype: Its antigen is not yet known. Per-base qualities were not stored, and no clone one base away is much larger.

Libraries were prepared through 5' RACE. Instrument on record: Illumina HiSeq 2500. A second roughly 6 to 12 cycle PCR used a sample-barcoded 5' primer and a J-beta primer mix. A template-switch 5' adaptor carrying 12 random nucleotides introduced a unique molecular identifier onto each TCR beta cDNA molecule. At least 2.5 million CDR3-containing paired-end reads were obtained from each sample. First-strand cDNA synthesis was performed from all RNA using the Mint cDNA synthesis kit, with priming by a TRBC-specific oligonucleotide. All cDNA was treated with uracil-DNA glycosylase and then went through a first 18-cycle PCR with the universal primers M1SS and BC2_uni_R. The source study handled its data this way. Normalization of each sample was performed by random selection of 1 million high-quality reads, each carrying a distinct molecular identifier. Reads sharing molecular identifiers were discarded rather than binned into consensus sequences. MiTCR, set to a Q25 quality threshold and the strictest error-elimination algorithm, was used for CDR3 identification, clonotype clustering and error correction. A nonparametric unseen species model using Euler transformation provided a lower-bound estimate of total TCR beta diversity. TCRdb reprocessed the public reads (quality trimming at Q25 with fastp, clone calling with MiXCR) and kept in-frame beta chains. Entries that share a CDR3 protein sequence are merged under the most common genes and DNA. TCRdb's processing, not the study's, gives the V and J calls here. The sample table holds 1.5 million to 1.9 million distinct CDR3 sequences, of which roughly two fifths were seen once. Roughly 3.7% of the sample is taken by the ten largest.

This clonotype was sampled from a woman between 18 and 29 years old in good health. The rearrangement joined TRBV12-3 or TRBV12-4 to TRBJ2-7, with 9 middle bases fitting TRBD2. TRBJ2-5 matches the DNA end more closely, so the J call is doubtful. Sequencing was carried out using blood. CDR3 reads: CASSLLGLALETQYF. The nucleotides are TGTGCCAGCAGTTTACTGGGACTAGCCCTGGAGACCCAGTACTTC.